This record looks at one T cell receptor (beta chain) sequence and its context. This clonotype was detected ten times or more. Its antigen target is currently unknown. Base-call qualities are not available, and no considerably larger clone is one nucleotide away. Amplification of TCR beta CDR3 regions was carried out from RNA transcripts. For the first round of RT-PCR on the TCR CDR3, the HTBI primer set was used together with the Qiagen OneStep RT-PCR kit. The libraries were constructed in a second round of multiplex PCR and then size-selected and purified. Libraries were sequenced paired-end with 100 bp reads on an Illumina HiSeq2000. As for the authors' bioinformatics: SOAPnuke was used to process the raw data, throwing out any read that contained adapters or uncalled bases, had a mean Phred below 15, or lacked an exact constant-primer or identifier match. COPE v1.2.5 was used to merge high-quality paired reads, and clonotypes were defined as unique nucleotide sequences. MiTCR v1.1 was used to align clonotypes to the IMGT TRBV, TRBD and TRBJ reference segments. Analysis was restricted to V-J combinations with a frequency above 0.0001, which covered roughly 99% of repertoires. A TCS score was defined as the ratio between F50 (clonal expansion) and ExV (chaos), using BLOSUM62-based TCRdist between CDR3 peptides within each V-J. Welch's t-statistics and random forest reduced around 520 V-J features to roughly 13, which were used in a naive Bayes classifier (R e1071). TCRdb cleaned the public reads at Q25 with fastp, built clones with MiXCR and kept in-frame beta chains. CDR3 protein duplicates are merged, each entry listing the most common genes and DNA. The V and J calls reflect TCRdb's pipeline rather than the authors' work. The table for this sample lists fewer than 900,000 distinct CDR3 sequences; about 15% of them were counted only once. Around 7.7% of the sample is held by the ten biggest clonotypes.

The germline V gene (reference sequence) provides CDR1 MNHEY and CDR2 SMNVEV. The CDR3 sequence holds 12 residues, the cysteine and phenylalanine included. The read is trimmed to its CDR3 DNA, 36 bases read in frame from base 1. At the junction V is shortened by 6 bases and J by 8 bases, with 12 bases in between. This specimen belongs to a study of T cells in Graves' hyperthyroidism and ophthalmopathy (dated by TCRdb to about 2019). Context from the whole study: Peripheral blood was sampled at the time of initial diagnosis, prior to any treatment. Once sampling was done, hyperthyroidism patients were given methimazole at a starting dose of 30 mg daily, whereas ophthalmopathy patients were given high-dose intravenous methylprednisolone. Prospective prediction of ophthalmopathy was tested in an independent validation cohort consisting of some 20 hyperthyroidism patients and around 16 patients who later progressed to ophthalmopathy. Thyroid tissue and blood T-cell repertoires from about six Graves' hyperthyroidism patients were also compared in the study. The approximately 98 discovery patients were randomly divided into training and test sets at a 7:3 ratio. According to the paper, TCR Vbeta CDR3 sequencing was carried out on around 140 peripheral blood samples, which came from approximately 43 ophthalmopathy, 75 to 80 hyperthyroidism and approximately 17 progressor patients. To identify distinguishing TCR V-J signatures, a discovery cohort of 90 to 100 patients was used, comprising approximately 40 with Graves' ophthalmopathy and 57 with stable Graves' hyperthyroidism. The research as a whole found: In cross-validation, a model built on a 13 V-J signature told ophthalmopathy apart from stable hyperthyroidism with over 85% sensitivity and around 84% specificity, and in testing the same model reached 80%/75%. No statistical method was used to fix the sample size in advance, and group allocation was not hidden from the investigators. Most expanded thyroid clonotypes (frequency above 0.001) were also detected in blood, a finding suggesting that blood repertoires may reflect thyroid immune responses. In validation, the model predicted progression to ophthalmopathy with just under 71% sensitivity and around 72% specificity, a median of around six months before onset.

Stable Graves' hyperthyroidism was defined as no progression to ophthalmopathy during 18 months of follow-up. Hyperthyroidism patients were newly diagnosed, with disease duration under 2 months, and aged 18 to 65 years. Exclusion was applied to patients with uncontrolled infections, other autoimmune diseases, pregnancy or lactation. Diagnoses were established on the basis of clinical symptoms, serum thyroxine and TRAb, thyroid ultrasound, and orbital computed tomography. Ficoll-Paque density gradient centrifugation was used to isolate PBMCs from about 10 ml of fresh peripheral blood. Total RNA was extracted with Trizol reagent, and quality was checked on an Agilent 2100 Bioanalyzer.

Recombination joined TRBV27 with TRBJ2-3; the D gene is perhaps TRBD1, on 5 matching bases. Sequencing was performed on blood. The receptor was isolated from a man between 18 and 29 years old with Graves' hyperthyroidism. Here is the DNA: TGTGCCAGCAGAAAGGGGCCGACTACGCAGTATTTT. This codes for CASRKGPTTQYF.